This T cell receptor (beta chain) derives from a study of blood T cell repertoires in COVID-19. Background on the study: Donors in the United States, Italy and Spain gave samples during acute or convalescent COVID-19. Nucleic acid was either cDNA or gDNA, and it came from T cells, B-cell-depleted T cells, or PBMCs.

This CDR3 spans 16 amino acids. Germline V gene data show CDR1 as SGHVS and CDR2 as FNYEAQ. V lost 4 bases and J 1 base, leaving 16 bases between the germline ends. Methods used by the authors: The authors estimated nucleated cell counts from reference gene primer amplification. Clones were read by immunoSEQ multiplex PCR, and TCRdb kept only the in-frame ones, dropping some. Clone size and the V and J calls come from that table; the DNA yielded D and trimming. In the table there are under 200,000 clones, approximately 84% of which are singletons. The J gene is TRBJ1-1, the V gene TRBV7-6; tentative D call: TRBD1 (5 bases). The TCR originated in a man younger than 30 with active or convalescent COVID-19. The source material was peripheral blood. This CDR3 is CASSSLQGQRNTEAFF. Here the CDR3 DNA reads TGTGCCAGCAGCTCACTTCAAGGACAAAGGAACACTGAAGCTTTCTTT.